Detailed here is one T cell receptor beta chain. Sequenced by immunoSEQ multiplex PCR; TCRdb stores in-frame clones only, minus some. Among around 50,000 clones listed, roughly 63% were seen once. Germline lookup yields CDR1 LNHDA and CDR2 SQIVND (reference sequence). The CDR3 extends over 14 amino acids. V was shortened by 8 bases and J by 2 bases, with 15 bases between the two germline ends. The sample originates from a study of cytotoxic CD8 clonotypes in ibrutinib-treated CLL. The specimen was PBMCs, collected after 24 months of ibrutinib treatment. The chain combines TRBV19 with TRBJ1-2; D is undetermined. The sequence was obtained from a human donor with chronic lymphocytic leukemia. CDR3 protein: CASRTGLGNYGYTF. In DNA, the CDR3 is TGTGCCAGTCGGACGGGTTTGGGGAACTATGGCTACACCTTC.